This TCR beta chain was identified in a study of T cell repertoires in cytomegalovirus infection. The wider study: It was recently identified HLA-C-restricted and well-studied HLA-B-restricted CMV epitopes that the study used. The study's findings and limits: CMV-specific TCR beta clonotypes restricted by HLA-C dominated the ex vivo response.

MiXCR was run by TCRdb on the reads, yielding one entry per CDR3 protein. Among about 770,000 distinct CDR3 sequences listed, roughly 28% were seen once. At least ten counts were recorded for this clonotype. Antigen unknown. This CDR3 is 18 amino acids long. V was pared by 4 bases and J by 0 bases, with 19 bases between. The receptor was isolated from a human donor in good health (CMV status not recorded). Some clones in this sample may be carry-over from other donors' samples. This rearrangement joins TRBV12-3 or TRBV12-4 to TRBJ2-1; D may correspond to TRBD1 or TRBD2 (6 bases each). Specimen: cultured CD8+ T cells from PBMCs, collected from culture after CMV antigen stimulation. CDR3 coding DNA: TGTGCCAGCAGTTCCATACTCGGGGGCGCGAGCTCCTACAATGAGCAGTTCTTC. This codes for CASSSILGGASSYNEQFF.